The following is a T cell receptor (beta chain) sequence with its context. The sample belongs to a study of blood T cell repertoires in COVID-19. Study summary: The study drew acute and convalescent COVID-19 samples from the United States, Italy and Spain. PBMCs, B-cell-depleted T cells, or T cells were the source of the cDNA or gDNA that made up the material.

Authors' processing steps: Reference gene primer amplification in the assay estimated nucleated cell counts. Clones were read by immunoSEQ multiplex PCR, and TCRdb kept only the in-frame ones, dropping some. V and J calls plus clone size are reproduced from that table; the DNA served to infer D and trimming. Seen here are roughly 250,000 clones, around nine tenths observed once, and the top ten hold under 0.95%. Germline V gene sequence: CDR1 LGHNT, CDR2 FRNRAP. V was pared by 6 bases and J by 7 bases, with 18 bases between. The CDR3 has 14 amino acids. The TCR originated in a man aged 25-45 years with acute or convalescent COVID-19. The rearrangement joins TRBV12-5 to TRBJ1-1; weak D call: TRBD1 (5 bases). The sample consisted of peripheral blood. The DNA of the CDR3 is TGTGCTAGTGGCTCAATTCTAGGGGCATATGAAGCTTTCTTT. Residues: CASGSILGAYEAFF.